Each of the 23 T cell receptor beta chains below was sequenced from the same sample in a study of blood T cell repertoires in COVID-19. Only in-frame clones appear in the TCRdb table, and some are missing; sequencing was by immunoSEQ multiplex PCR. Of about 170,000 clones listed, around 81% are singletons. Sequenced material: peripheral blood. These receptors were taken from an elderly woman with COVID-19, enrolled during active disease.

This sequence joins TRBV5-1 and TRBJ2-4; no reliable D call. Trimming took off 2 bases at V and 7 bases at J, with 10 bases between the two ends. The CDR3 length is 13 residues. CDR1 is SGHRS, CDR2 YFSETQ, per germline. The CDR3 spells CASSLSDGNIQYF. The CDR3 coding sequence is TGCGCCAGCAGCTTAAGCGACGGGAACATTCAGTACTTC.

The chain couples TRBV19 to TRBJ2-2; a weak D match, TRBD1 (5 bases). Germline assignment: CDR1 LNHDA and CDR2 SQIVND (reference sequence). CDR3 size: 15 residues. V shed 3 bases and J shed 2 bases, with 10 bases lying between them. The CDR3 coding sequence is TGTGCCAGTAGTATTGGGGCAGGTAACACCGGGGAGCTGTTTTTT. Protein: CASSIGAGNTGELFF.

J is TRBJ2-5 and V is TRBV15, with 7 nucleotides matching TRBD1. The germline gives CDR1 LNHNV, CDR2 YYDKDF (reference sequence). There are 16 residues in the CDR3. With V trimmed by 1 base and J by 4 bases, 9 bases remained unmatched. In DNA form, the CDR3 reads TGTGCCACCAGCAGAGGGAGACAGGGTGGCCCAGAGACCCAGTACTTC. It translates to CATSRGRQGGPETQYF.

V gene TRBV12-3 or TRBV12-4 combines with J gene TRBJ1-1; no reliable D call. V lost 2 bases and J lost 11, with 15 bases in between. The length of the CDR3 is 13 residues. CDR3 coding DNA: TGTGCCAGCAGTTTACGGGAGGACCCTAGGGCTTTCTTT. The encoded protein is CASSLREDPRAFF.

V is TRBV5-1 and J is TRBJ2-7; 9 bases line up with TRBD2. CDR3 length: 13 amino acids. Trimming cost V 9 bases and J 4 bases; bases outside gene matches: 8. Germline lookup yields CDR1 SGHRS and CDR2 YFSETQ. Here the CDR3 DNA reads TGCGCCATTCCGACTAGCGGCGATTACGAGCAGTACTTC. It yields the protein CAIPTSGDYEQYF.

The table lists this clone with a count of one. The CDR3 is CASSLGDRGSSYNSPLHF. CDR3 nucleotide sequence: TGTGCCAGCAGCCTGGGGGACAGGGGGAGCTCCTATAATTCACCCCTCCACTTT. This sequence joins TRBV9 and TRBJ1-6, with 11 positions matching TRBD1. The J segment lost 0 bases and the V segment lost 4 bases, leaving 6 bases of the junction unmatched. CDR3 length: 18 amino acids. CDR1 and CDR2 from the germline V gene are SGDLS and YYNGEE.

The rearrangement joins TRBV5-4 to TRBJ2-1; TRBD2 matches at 8 bases. The CDR3 runs 15 residues. Per germline, CDR1 SGHNT and CDR2 YYREEE (reference sequence). V shed 5 bases and J 0 bases; nucleotides not matched to a gene: 4. The CDR3 loop reads CASSTSGSSYNEQFF. The CDR3 nucleotides read TGTGCCAGCAGTACGAGCGGGAGCTCCTACAATGAGCAGTTCTTC.

The chain employs TRBV2 and TRBJ2-7, with D possibly being TRBD2 (7 bases). The V and J ends lost 8 bases and 7 bases respectively, with 18 bases between them. This CDR3 spans 13 amino acids. Germline V lookup: CDR1 SNHLY, CDR2 FYNNEI. CDR3 amino acids: CASGGGLTGEQYF. DNA for the CDR3: TGTGCCAGCGGCGGGGGCCTCACGGGGGAGCAGTACTTC.

This clone was recorded a few times. This rearrangement joins TRBV6-5 to TRBJ2-3, with 10 bases matching TRBD2. This CDR3 comprises 15 residues. CDR1 MNHEY and CDR2 SVGAGI come from the germline V gene. Trimming removed 6 bases from V and 0 bases from J; junction bases left unmatched: 3. The CDR3 sequence: CASRGTSESTDTQYF. The DNA of the CDR3 is TGTGCCAGCAGGGGGACTAGCGAGAGCACAGATACGCAGTATTTT.

This chain links TRBV19 with TRBJ2-5, with 13 bases fitting TRBD2. The J segment lost 2 bases and the V segment lost 5 bases, leaving 8 bases of the junction unmatched. Per the germline V gene, CDR1 is LNHDA and CDR2 is SQIVND (reference sequence). This CDR3 comprises 17 residues. The CDR3 is CASSGLAGAPEQETQYF. The CDR3 region has the DNA TGTGCCAGTAGTGGACTAGCGGGGGCCCCCGAACAAGAGACCCAGTACTTC. Variable domain in full (rest from reference TRBV19 and TRBJ2-5): DGGITQSPKYLFRKEGQNVTLSCEQNLNHDAMYWYRQDPGQGLRLIYYSQIVNDFQKGDIAEGYSVSREKKESFPLTVTSAQKNPTAFYLCASSGLAGAPEQETQYFGPGTRLLVL.

V gene TRBV4-1 combines with J gene TRBJ2-2; 8 positions match TRBD1. The CDR3 spans 16 residues. With 0 bases clipped from V and 7 bases from J, the junction kept 7 bases outside the gene matches. Per germline, CDR1 MGHRA and CDR2 YSYEKL. CDR3 sequence: CASSQDLRGQFGELFF. The DNA of the CDR3 is TGCGCCAGCAGCCAAGATCTCAGGGGGCAGTTCGGGGAGCTGTTTTTT.

Worth noting for this clone: This specimen includes other DNA sequences encoding the same CDR3. This chain connects TRBV27 to TRBJ1-5; TRBD1 is a possible D gene (6 bases). CDR1 MNHEY and CDR2 SMNVEV come from the germline V gene (reference sequence). The V end lost 3 bases, the J end lost 0 bases, and 6 bases lay between the germline ends. The CDR3 contains 14 residues. The DNA for the CDR3 is TGTGCCAGCAGTTTCAGGGGTAGCAATCAGCCCCAGCATTTT. The encoded protein is CASSFRGSNQPQHF.

This chain links TRBV7-8 with TRBJ1-3, with TRBD1 as a possible D gene (6 bases). Trimming removed 5 bases from V and 3 bases from J, with 11 bases in between. Germline V gene lookup returns CDR1 SGHVS and CDR2 FQNEAQ. The CDR3 is 14 amino acids. In DNA, the CDR3 is TGTGCCAGCAGCACAGGGACGGGTGGAAACACCATATATTTT. Its protein is CASSTGTGGNTIYF.

This rearrangement joins TRBV5-6 to TRBJ2-5; tentatively, D is TRBD1 (5 bases). The CDR3 spans 16 residues. V shed 0 bases and J shed 7 bases, with 19 bases lying between them. The germline CDR1 and CDR2 sequences are SGHDT and YYEEEE. CDR3 DNA sequence: TGTGCCAGCAGCTTGGGGGGCTTCGCACGGGCCAGGACCCAGTACTTC. Protein product: CASSLGGFARARTQYF. The full variable domain, completed using reference TRBV5-6 and TRBJ2-5, is DAGVTQSPTHLIKTRGQQVTLRCSPKSGHDTVSWYQQALGQGPQFIFQYYEEEERQRGNFPDRFSGHQFPNYSSELNVNALLLGDSALYLCASSLGGFARARTQYFGPGTRLLVL.

V is TRBV5-1 and J is TRBJ2-7, with 9 bases fitting TRBD1. The CDR3 covers 16 residues. The J segment lost 4 bases and the V segment lost 3 bases, leaving 11 bases of the junction unmatched. The germline CDR1 and CDR2 sequences are SGHRS and YFSETQ. This chain's CDR3 is CASSSQPGQGGYEQYF. The CDR3, as DNA: TGCGCCAGCAGCTCACAACCGGGACAGGGAGGTTACGAGCAGTACTTC.

The gene calls are TRBV2 and TRBJ1-2; D ambiguous. The CDR3 has 12 residues. Germline V lookup: CDR1 SNHLY, CDR2 FYNNEI. Trimming removed 2 bases at V and 5 bases at J, with 6 bases between. The CDR3 sequence: CASSESLYGYTF. The CDR3, as DNA: TGTGCCAGCAGTGAATCACTGTATGGCTACACCTTC. The complete variable domain, with remaining parts taken from reference TRBV2 and TRBJ1-2, reads EPEVTQTPSHQVTQMGQEVILRCVPISNHLYFYWYRQILGQKVEFLVSFYNNEISEKSEIFDDQFSVERPDGSNFTLKIRSTKLEDSAMYFCASSESLYGYTFGSGTRLTVV.

The V gene is TRBV28, the J gene TRBJ2-1, with 8 bases identical to TRBD1. This CDR3 is 16 amino acids long. CDR1 is MDHEN and CDR2 is SYDVKM in the germline V gene. After removal of 7 bases from V and 4 bases from J, the junction contained 12 bases not matched to a gene. This CDR3 reads CASTRPGGAKYNEQFF. The CDR3 DNA is TGTGCCAGCACCAGACCAGGGGGCGCGAAGTACAATGAGCAGTTCTTC.

The rearrangement links TRBV5-1 to TRBJ2-5; 8 positions match TRBD2. V lost 0 bases and J lost 5; bases outside the gene matches: 12. This CDR3 region has 17 residues. The V gene's germline CDR1 is SGHRS and CDR2 YFSETQ. This CDR3 is CASSLASGHLGGETQYF. The CDR3 DNA sequence: TGCGCCAGCAGCTTGGCTAGCGGGCACCTTGGGGGCGAGACCCAGTACTTC. Full variable domain (missing parts from reference TRBV5-1 and TRBJ2-5): KAGVTQTPRYLIKTRGQQVTLSCSPISGHRSVSWYQQTPGQGLQFLFEYFSETQRNKGNFPGRFSGRQFSNSRSEMNVSTLELGDSALYLCASSLASGHLGGETQYFGPGTRLLVL.

V is TRBV6-1 and J is TRBJ1-6; TRBD1 might be the D (6 bases). The V gene's germline CDR1 is MNHNS and CDR2 SASEGT. The CDR3 is 19 amino acids. Trimming shortened V by 2 bases and J by 0 bases, and 17 bases separated the two germline ends. CDR3 sequence (DNA): TGTGCCAGCAGTGAACCCCCGGGGGGCTCCATCTCCTATAATTCACCCCTCCACTTT. Its translation: CASSEPPGGSISYNSPLHF.

The chain recombines TRBV7-9 with TRBJ1-1; D might be TRBD1 (5 bases). Germline V lookup: CDR1 SEHNR, CDR2 FQNEAQ (reference sequence). V dropped 5 bases and J dropped 8 bases, with 18 bases sitting between them. The CDR3 runs to 14 residues. As DNA, the CDR3 is TGTGCCAGCAGCCGATCCGGGATCCGGGGGGAAGCTTTCTTT. Residues: CASSRSGIRGEAFF.

Only a few counts were recorded for this clone. The chain employs TRBV5-4 and TRBJ2-5, with D hard to call. Germline-derived CDR1 and CDR2 are SGHNT and YYREEE (reference sequence). The CDR3 runs 13 residues. V lost 4 bases, J lost 0 bases, and 7 bases lay in between. CDR3 amino acids: CASSHMDQETQYF. The CDR3 region has the DNA TGTGCCAGCAGCCACATGGACCAAGAGACCCAGTACTTC.

This chain uses TRBV5-1 with TRBJ1-1; tentative D call: TRBD1 (6 bases). CDR3 length equals 14 residues. Trimming left V 1 base short and J 3 bases short, with 10 bases between. Germline-derived CDR1 and CDR2 are SGHRS and YFSETQ. The DNA for the CDR3 is TGCGCCAGCAGCTTGAGGCAGGGGTACACTGAAGCTTTCTTT. It translates to CASSLRQGYTEAFF.

The gene calls are TRBV28 and TRBJ2-1; tentative D call: TRBD1 (5 bases). The CDR3 extends over 12 amino acids. CDR1 and CDR2 (germline): MDHEN, SYDVKM. Deletions cut 9 bases from V and 5 bases from J, with 11 bases between. The CDR3 DNA sequence: TGTGCCAGTCACAGGAGCCACAATGAGCAGTTCTTC. Translated: CASHRSHNEQFF.